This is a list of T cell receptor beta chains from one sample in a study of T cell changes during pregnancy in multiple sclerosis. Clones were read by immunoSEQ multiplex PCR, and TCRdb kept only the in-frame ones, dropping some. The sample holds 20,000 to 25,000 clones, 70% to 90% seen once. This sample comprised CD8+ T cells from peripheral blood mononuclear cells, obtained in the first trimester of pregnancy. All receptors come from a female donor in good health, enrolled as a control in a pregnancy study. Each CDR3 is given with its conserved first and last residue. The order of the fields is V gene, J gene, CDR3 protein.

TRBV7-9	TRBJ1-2	CASSVDRPLINTF
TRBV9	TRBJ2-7	CASSARGDRGYRGDEQYF
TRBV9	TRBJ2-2	CASSVATREAGGNTGELFF
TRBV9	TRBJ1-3	CASSAGTGNSGNTIYF
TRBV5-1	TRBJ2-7	CASSEGLTYEQYF
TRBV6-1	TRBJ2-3	CASTSLAGGGDTQYF
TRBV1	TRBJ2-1	CTSSQDSGRAYNEQFF
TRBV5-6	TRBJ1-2	CASSLVTGGGGYTF
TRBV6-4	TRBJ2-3	CASSVAGGTDTQYF
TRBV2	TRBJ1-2	CASGKDFYGYTF
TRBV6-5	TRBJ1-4	CASSYGSTGGYKKLFF
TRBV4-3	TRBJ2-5	CASSQERGGQETQYF
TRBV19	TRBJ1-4	CASTALTGRREKLFF
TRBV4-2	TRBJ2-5	CASSQERGGQETQYF
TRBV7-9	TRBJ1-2	CASEPGGAQGYTF
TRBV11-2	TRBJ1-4	CASSLGRTGTRGTNEKLFF
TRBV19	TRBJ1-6	CASSSTGNLGSTLHF
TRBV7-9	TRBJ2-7	CASSLGQGIDEQYF
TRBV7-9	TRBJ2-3	CASSLLRGDTDTQYF
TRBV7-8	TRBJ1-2	CASPGLSYGYTF
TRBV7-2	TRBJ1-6	CASSLESEGAYNSPLHF
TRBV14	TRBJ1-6	CASSHGPGQANSPLHF
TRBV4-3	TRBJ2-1	CASSHRGGYNEQFF
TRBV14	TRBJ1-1	CASSSRQGSTEAFF
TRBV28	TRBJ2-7	CASSWTGRGEQYF
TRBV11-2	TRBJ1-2	CASSFRTANYGYTF
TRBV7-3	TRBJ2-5	CASSLIPSGGQETQYF
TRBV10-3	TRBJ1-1	CAISDPYRVRTEAFF